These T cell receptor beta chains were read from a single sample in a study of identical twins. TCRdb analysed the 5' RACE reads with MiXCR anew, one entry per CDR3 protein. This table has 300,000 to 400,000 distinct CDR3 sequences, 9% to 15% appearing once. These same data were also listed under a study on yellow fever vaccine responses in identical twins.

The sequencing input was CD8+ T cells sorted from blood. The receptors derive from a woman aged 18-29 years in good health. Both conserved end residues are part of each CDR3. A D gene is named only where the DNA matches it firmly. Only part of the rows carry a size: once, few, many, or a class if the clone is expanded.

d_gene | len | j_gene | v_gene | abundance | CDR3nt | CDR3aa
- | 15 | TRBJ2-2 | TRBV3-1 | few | TGTGCCAGCAGCCAAGGTGTTCAGGGTGCCGGGGAGCTGTTTTTT | CASSQGVQGAGELFF
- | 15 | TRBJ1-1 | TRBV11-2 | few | TGTGCCAGCAGCCCGCAGGTGACCATGAACACTGAAGCTTTCTTT | CASSPQVTMNTEAFF
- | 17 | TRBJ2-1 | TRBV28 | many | TGTGCCAGCAGTGCCCTCCGGACGGTCCTTTCCTACAATGAGCAGTTCTTC | CASSALRTVLSYNEQFF
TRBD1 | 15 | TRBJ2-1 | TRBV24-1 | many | TGTGCCACCACTCCCGGGACAGGGGAAGCGGATGAGCAGTTCTTC | CATTPGTGEADEQFF
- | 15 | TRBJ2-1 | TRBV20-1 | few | TGCAGTGGTCTTTCGGCGACTAGCTCCTACAATGAGCAGTTCTTC | CSGLSATSSYNEQFF
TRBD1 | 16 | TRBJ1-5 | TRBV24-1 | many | TGTGCCACCAGTGAAGCCCGGGACAGTGGTATTCAGCCCCAGCATTTT | CATSEARDSGIQPQHF
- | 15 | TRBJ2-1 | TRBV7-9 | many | TGTGCCAGCAGCCACTCGGAGAGCTCCTACAATGAGCAGTTCTTC | CASSHSESSYNEQFF
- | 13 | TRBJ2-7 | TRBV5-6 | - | TGTGCCAGCAGGCGGGCAGCCCCCTACGAGCAGTACTTC | CASRRAAPYEQYF
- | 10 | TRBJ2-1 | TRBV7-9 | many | TGTGCCAGCGAAAACAATGAGCAGTTCTTC | CASENNEQFF
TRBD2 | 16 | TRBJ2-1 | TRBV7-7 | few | TGTGCCAGCAGCCCCAACCGAGCGGGACTCTACAATGAGCAGTTCTTC | CASSPNRAGLYNEQFF
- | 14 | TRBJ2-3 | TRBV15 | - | TGTGCCACCAGCAGAGGGACCGACACAGATACGCAGTATTTT | CATSRGTDTDTQYF
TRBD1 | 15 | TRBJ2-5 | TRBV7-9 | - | TGTGCCAGCACCCCCCGGGACAGGGCCCCAGAGACCCAGTACTTC | CASTPRDRAPETQYF
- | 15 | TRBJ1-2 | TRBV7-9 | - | TGTGCCAGCAGCTTCAGGACTGACAATAACTATGGCTACACCTTC | CASSFRTDNNYGYTF
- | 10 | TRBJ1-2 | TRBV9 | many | TGTGCCAGCACCGGGTATGGCTACACCTTC | CASTGYGYTF
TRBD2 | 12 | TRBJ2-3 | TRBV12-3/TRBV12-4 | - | TGTAGTGTACTAGCGGGATCAGATACGCAGTATTTT | CSVLAGSDTQYF
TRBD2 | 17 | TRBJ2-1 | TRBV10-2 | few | TGCGCCAGCAGTGTAAGGCTAGCGGGGAGCTCCTACAATGAGCAGTTCTTC | CASSVRLAGSSYNEQFF
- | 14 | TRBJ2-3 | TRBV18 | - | TGTGCCAGCTCACCTGTCGACGGACCAGATACGCAGTATTTT | CASSPVDGPDTQYF
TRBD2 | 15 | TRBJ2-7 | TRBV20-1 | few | TGCAGTGCCCGGAAAAGGGGACTAGCAGACTACGAGCAGTACTTC | CSARKRGLADYEQYF
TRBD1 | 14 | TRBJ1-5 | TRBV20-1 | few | TGCAGTGCGTCCGGGACAGGGGACCATCAGCCCCAGCATTTT | CSASGTGDHQPQHF
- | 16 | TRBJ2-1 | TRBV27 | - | TGTGCCAGCAGTTTATCGATGGCGGGATCCTACAATGAGCAGTTCTTC | CASSLSMAGSYNEQFF
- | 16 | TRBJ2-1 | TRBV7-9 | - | TGTGCCAGCAGCTTTCCGCCGGCCGAGACTAGAGATGAGCAGTTCTTC | CASSFPPAETRDEQFF
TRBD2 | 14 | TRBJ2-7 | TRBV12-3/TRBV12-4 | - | TGTGCCAGCAGTTTGGGGACTACGACCTACGAGCAGTACTTC | CASSLGTTTYEQYF
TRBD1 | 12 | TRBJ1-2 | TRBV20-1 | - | TGCAGTGCTACCGACAGGGAGGTTGGCTACACCTTC | CSATDREVGYTF
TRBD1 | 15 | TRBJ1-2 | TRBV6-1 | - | TGTGCCAGCAGTGCTGACAGGGGGCATGACTATGGCTACACCTTC | CASSADRGHDYGYTF
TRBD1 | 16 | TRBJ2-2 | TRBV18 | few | TGTGCCAGCTCACCACTACGACAGGGGAGGACCGGGGAGCTGTTTTTT | CASSPLRQGRTGELFF
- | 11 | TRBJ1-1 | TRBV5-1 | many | TGCGCCAGCAGCTCCGGGGGGGGCGCTTTCTTT | CASSSGGGAFF
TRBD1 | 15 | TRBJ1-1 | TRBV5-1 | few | TGCGCCAGCAGCTGGGGACAGGGTATCTCCACTGAAGCTTTCTTT | CASSWGQGISTEAFF
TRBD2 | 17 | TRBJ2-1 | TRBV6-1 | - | TGTGCCAGCAAAGATTCGACTAGCGGGGGTGATGACAATGAGCAGTTCTTC | CASKDSTSGGDDNEQFF
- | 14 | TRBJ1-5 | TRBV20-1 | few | TGCAGTGCTAGAGATCCACAGCCCTGGGGGCCCCAGCATTTT | CSARDPQPWGPQHF
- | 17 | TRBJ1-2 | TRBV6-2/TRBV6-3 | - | TGTGCCAGCAGTTACAGAAATACAGGGCCTGCCAAAGATGGCTACACCTTC | CASSYRNTGPAKDGYTF
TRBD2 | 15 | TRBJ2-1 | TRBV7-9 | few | TGTGCCAGCAGCATTGGGACTAGCGGGATCGATGAGCAGTTCTTC | CASSIGTSGIDEQFF
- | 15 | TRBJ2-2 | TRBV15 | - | TGTGCCACCAGCCTCCGGATGGTAAACACCGGGGAGCTGTTTTTT | CATSLRMVNTGELFF
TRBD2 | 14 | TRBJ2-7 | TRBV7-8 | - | TGTGCCAGCACCCGGGAGGCGGGTCCCTACGAGCAGTACTTC | CASTREAGPYEQYF
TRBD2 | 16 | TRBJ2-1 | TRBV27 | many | TGTGCCAGCAGTTTATCTAGCGGGAGCTCCTACAATGAGCAGTTCTTC | CASSLSSGSSYNEQFF
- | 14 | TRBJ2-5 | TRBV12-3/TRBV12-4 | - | TGTGCCAGCAGTTTAATAGCGGCACAAGAGACCCAGTACTTC | CASSLIAAQETQYF
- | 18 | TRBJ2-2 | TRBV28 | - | TGTGCCAGCAGTTTATGGCAAGCTATCGAAATGAACACCGGGGAGCTGTTTTTT | CASSLWQAIEMNTGELFF
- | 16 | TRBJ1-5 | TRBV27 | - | TGTGCCAGCAGTTCAAGTCGTTCGGGAAGCAATCAGCCCCAGCATTTT | CASSSSRSGSNQPQHF
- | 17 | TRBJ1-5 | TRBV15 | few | TGTGCCACCAGCAGAGATCGGGAACACTATAGCAATCAGCCCCAGCATTTT | CATSRDREHYSNQPQHF
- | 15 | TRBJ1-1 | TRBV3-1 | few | TGTGCCAGCAGCCAAGTGGTGGGGGGGAACACTGAAGCTTTCTTT | CASSQVVGGNTEAFF
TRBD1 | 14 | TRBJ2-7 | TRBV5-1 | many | TGCGCCAGCAGCCAAAGACAGGGCTCCTACGAGCAGTACTTC | CASSQRQGSYEQYF
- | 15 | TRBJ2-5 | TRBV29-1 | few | TGCAGCGTTGAAGTCCGCGGAGGGAGAACGGAGACCCAGTACTTC | CSVEVRGGRTETQYF
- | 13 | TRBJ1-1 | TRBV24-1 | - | TGTGCCACCAGTGAACCAGAGTCCCCTGAAGCTTTCTTT | CATSEPESPEAFF
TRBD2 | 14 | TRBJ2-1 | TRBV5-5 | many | TGTGCCAGCAGCTTGGAGGCGGGAGTGCCTGAGCAGTTCTTC | CASSLEAGVPEQFF
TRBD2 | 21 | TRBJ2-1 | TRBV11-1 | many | TGTGCCAGCAGCTCCGTCGTATGGGTAGCGGGAGAATTCAGCTCCTACAATGAGCAGTTCTTC | CASSSVVWVAGEFSSYNEQFF
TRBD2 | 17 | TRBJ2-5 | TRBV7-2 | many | TGTGCCAGCAGCCGTAGGGGAGCGGGGGGATACCAAGAGACCCAGTACTTC | CASSRRGAGGYQETQYF